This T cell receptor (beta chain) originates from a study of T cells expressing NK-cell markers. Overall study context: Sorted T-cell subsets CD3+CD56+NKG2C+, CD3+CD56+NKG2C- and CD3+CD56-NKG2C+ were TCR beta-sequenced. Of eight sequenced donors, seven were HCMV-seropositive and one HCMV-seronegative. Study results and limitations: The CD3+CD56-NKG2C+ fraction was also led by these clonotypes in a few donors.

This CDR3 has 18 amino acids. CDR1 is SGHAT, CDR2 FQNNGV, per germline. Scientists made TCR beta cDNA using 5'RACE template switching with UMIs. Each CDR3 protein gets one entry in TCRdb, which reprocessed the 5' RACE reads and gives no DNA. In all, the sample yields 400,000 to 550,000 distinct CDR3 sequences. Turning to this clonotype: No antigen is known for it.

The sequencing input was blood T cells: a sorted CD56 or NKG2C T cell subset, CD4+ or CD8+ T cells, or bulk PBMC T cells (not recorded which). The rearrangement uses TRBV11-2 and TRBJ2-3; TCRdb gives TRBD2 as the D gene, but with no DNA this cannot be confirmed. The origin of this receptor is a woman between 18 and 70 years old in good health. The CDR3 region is CASSPQWRLAGGTDTQYF.